Sequencing of this T cell receptor beta chain was carried out in a study of blood T cell repertoires in COVID-19. In the study overall: The study drew acute and convalescent COVID-19 samples from the United States, Italy and Spain. The analysed material was cDNA or gDNA that came from T cells, B-cell-depleted T cells, or PBMCs.

Original handling: Counts of nucleated cells, estimated from reference gene primer amplification, were obtained. Assay used: immunoSEQ multiplex PCR; TCRdb lists only in-frame clones, some missing. From that table come the V and J calls and clone size; the DNA was used to work out D and trimming. The data hold about 140,000 clones, with roughly four fifths observed a single time. V lost 6 bases and J lost 7, with 13 bases in between. The germline CDR1 and CDR2 sequences are SGHTA and FQGNSA. This CDR3 comprises 13 residues. Input material: peripheral blood. J is TRBJ1-5 and V is TRBV7-2; no definite D call. The source of this sequence is an older woman with acute or convalescent COVID-19. CDR3 loop: CASSLAPHQPQHF. The CDR3 DNA follows: TGTGCCAGCAGTTTGGCCCCTCACCAGCCCCAGCATTTT.